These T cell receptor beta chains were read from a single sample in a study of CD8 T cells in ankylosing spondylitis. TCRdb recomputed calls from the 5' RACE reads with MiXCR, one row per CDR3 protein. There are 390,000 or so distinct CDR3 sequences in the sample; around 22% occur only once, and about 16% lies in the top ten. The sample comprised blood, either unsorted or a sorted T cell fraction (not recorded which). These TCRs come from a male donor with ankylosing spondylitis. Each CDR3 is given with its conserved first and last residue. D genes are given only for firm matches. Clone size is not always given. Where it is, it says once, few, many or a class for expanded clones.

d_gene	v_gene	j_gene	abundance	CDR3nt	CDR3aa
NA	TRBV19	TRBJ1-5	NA	TGTGCCAGTACCGTAGAGGAAAGCAATCAGCCCCAGCATTTT	CASTVEESNQPQHF
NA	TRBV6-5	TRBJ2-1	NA	TGTGCCAGCAGTTCCGGGACAAGCCTCTACAATGAGCAGTTCTTC	CASSSGTSLYNEQFF
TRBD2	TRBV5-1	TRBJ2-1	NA	TGCGCCAGCAGCTTGGACCCGGGGGGGGCCTACAATGAGCAGTTCTTC	CASSLDPGGAYNEQFF
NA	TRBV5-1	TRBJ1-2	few	TGCGCCAGCAGCTCTACAGCGCAGGAAGGCTACACCTTC	CASSSTAQEGYTF
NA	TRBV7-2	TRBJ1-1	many	TGTGCCAGCAGCCCCGAAGGGTTGAACACTGAAGCTTTCTTT	CASSPEGLNTEAFF
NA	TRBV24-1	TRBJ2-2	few	TGTGCCACCAGTGAGCGACTGGCGGCCGGGGAGCTGTTTTTT	CATSERLAAGELFF
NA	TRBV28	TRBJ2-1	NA	TGTGCCAGCAGGAGAGGGGAGGCAAGCAATGAGCAGTTCTTC	CASRRGEASNEQFF
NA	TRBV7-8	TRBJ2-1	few	TGTGCCAGCAGCTTAGGCCCCGGCAACGGGAATGAGCAGTTCTTC	CASSLGPGNGNEQFF
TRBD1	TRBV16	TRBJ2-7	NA	TGTGCCAGCAGCCAATCCTGGGACAGGGGGTCCTACGAGCAGTACTTC	CASSQSWDRGSYEQYF
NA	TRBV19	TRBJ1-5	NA	TGTGCCAGTAGTGGCATCAATCAGCCCCAGCATTTT	CASSGINQPQHF
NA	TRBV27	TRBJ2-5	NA	TGTGCCAGCAGTTTGGGCAGGACCCATCAAGAGACCCAGTACTTC	CASSLGRTHQETQYF
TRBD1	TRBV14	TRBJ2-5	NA	TGTGCCAGCAGCCAAGTGGGACAGGGGGCGAAGACCCAGTACTTC	CASSQVGQGAKTQYF
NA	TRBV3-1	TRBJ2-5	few	TGTGCCAGCAGCCGCCTCCAGCAAGAGACCCAGTACTTC	CASSRLQQETQYF
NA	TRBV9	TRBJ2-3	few	TGTGCCAGCAGCGTAGCTCTTCGGGGGAGCACAGATACGCAGTATTTT	CASSVALRGSTDTQYF
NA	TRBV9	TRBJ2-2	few	TGTGCCAGCAGCGGCGGTATTGTGTCCGGGGAGCTGTTTTTT	CASSGGIVSGELFF
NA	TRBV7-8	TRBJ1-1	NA	TGTGCCAGCAGCTTAATCGGGAGTAGGAACACTGAAGCTTTCTTT	CASSLIGSRNTEAFF
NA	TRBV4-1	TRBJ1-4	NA	TGCGCCAGCAGCCAAGATGTGGGTTATGGTCTGTTTTTT	CASSQDVGYGLFF
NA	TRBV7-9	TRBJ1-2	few	TGTGCCAGCAGCCAAGGGGGGGGCCGCGAGTTCTACACCTTC	CASSQGGGREFYTF
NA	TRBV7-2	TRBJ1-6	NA	TGTGCCAGCAGCTTTCCCGGGACCTCATCACCCCTCCACTTT	CASSFPGTSSPLHF